This TCR beta chain was sequenced for a study of somatic mutations in cytotoxic T cells in rheumatoid arthritis. Positively selected by magnetic beads, CD4+ and CD8+ cells were purity-checked by flow cytometry. As processed by the authors: Matches to published virus-specific TCRB sequences were rare among patient CD8+ clones larger than 1%. Repertoires were generated with immunoSEQ multiplex PCR, while TCRdb's copy carries only in-frame clones and drops some. V and J calls and clone size are given by that table; D and trimming were obtained from the DNA. This table holds 9,500 to 13,000 clones, more than 65% found once. The V and J ends lost 1 base and 4 bases respectively, with 13 bases between them. Germline assignment: CDR1 LGHNA and CDR2 YSLEER. The CDR3 runs to 15 residues.

Sequenced: CD8+ T cells sorted from blood. The clonotype was recovered from an adult with rheumatoid arthritis. The rearrangement joins TRBV4-3 to TRBJ1-2, with a tentative D call TRBD1 (5 bases). CDR3 sequence: CASSQGSGRGYGYTF. In DNA form, the CDR3 reads TGCGCCAGCAGCCAAGGATCAGGGAGGGGCTATGGCTACACCTTC.